A selection of T cell receptor beta chains follows, all from one sample in a study of T cell repertoires in cytomegalovirus infection. These receptors' antigens are unknown. TCRdb analysed the reads with MiXCR anew, one entry per CDR3 protein. The sample records roughly 990,000 distinct CDR3 sequences, 31% being singletons. The sample consisted of cultured CD8+ T cells from PBMCs, taken from culture after CMV antigen stimulation. The receptors shown here come from a human donor in good health (CMV status not recorded). Some clones in this sample may be carry-over from other donors' samples. CDR3s include the opening cysteine and the closing phenylalanine or tryptophan. A D gene is named only where the DNA matches it firmly. Some rows mark clone size as missing; the rest say once, few, many or name a class of expanded clone.

CDR3nt	CDR3aa	v_gene	j_gene	abundance	d_gene
TGTGCCAGCAGCGTAGATTGGGTCACAGATACGCAGTATTTT	CASSVDWVTDTQYF	TRBV9	TRBJ2-3	few	NA
TGTGCCAGCAGCCTGACAGGGGGCGACACCGGGGAGCTGTTTTTT	CASSLTGGDTGELFF	TRBV7-3	TRBJ2-2	NA	TRBD1
TGTGCCAGCAGCTTAGAGGACTACCAGACCGGAAACACCATATATTTT	CASSLEDYQTGNTIYF	TRBV7-2	TRBJ1-3	many	NA
TGTGCCAGCAGTCGCACCACAGGGGGCGTTTGGTACACCGGGGAGCTGTTTTTT	CASSRTTGGVWYTGELFF	TRBV6-5	TRBJ2-2	NA	TRBD1
TGTGCCAGCAGCTTAGCCTTCTATGGCTACACCTTC	CASSLAFYGYTF	TRBV7-9	TRBJ1-2	few	NA
TGTGCCAGCACCTCCGGACTGGTCAAAAACACTGAAGCTTTCTTT	CASTSGLVKNTEAFF	TRBV12-3/TRBV12-4	TRBJ1-1	few	NA
TGTGCCAGCAGTTTAATCGTTGGGGAGAGTAAACTGTTTTTT	CASSLIVGESKLFF	TRBV27	TRBJ1-4	few	NA
TGTGCCAGTAGTATGGCTAGCGGCCCCTACGAGCAGTACTTC	CASSMASGPYEQYF	TRBV19	TRBJ2-7	NA	TRBD2
TGTGCCAGCAGCTTAGTGCTGGTCGGGGAGACCCAGTACTTC	CASSLVLVGETQYF	TRBV7-8	TRBJ2-5	many	NA
TGTGCCAGCAGCTTAGATTACGAGGCAGCTTCTTATGGCTACACCTTC	CASSLDYEAASYGYTF	TRBV7-2	TRBJ1-2	few	NA
TGTGCCAGCAGCTTAGATGGCAGGGAAAACTCTGGAAACACCATATATTTT	CASSLDGRENSGNTIYF	TRBV11-2	TRBJ1-3	NA	NA
TGTGCCAGCAGTTACTCCCCTCGTGCGGCTAGCGGGGATGAGCAGTTCTTC	CASSYSPRAASGDEQFF	TRBV6-6	TRBJ2-1	few	TRBD2
TGCAGTGCTAGAGATAGGGACAGGTTCAATGAGCAGTTCTTC	CSARDRDRFNEQFF	TRBV20-1	TRBJ2-1	few	TRBD1
TGTGCCAGTTCCAGGCAGGAGATATTAAACTATGGCTACACCTTC	CASSRQEILNYGYTF	TRBV19	TRBJ1-2	NA	NA
TGTGCCAGCAGCTCCCCCACTGCAACAGATACGCAGTATTTT	CASSSPTATDTQYF	TRBV7-9	TRBJ2-3	many	NA
TGTGCCAGCGGAGGGAGACCTAACTATGGCTACACCTTC	CASGGRPNYGYTF	TRBV27	TRBJ1-2	few	NA
TGCGCCAGCAGCCAAGATCGAGGCGGGGGGGCCGCAGATACGCAGTATTTT	CASSQDRGGGAADTQYF	TRBV4-1	TRBJ2-3	few	TRBD2
TGTGCCAGCAGCTTAGCGGCGGGGTTGGGCACTGAAGCTTTCTTT	CASSLAAGLGTEAFF	TRBV7-2	TRBJ1-1	few	NA
TGCGCCAGCAGCCAAGCCTTCCAACTGGACTACACCGGGGAGCTGTTTTTT	CASSQAFQLDYTGELFF	TRBV4-1	TRBJ2-2	NA	NA
TGTGCCAGCAGCTGGAGCGGGGGGACGGCTGATGAGCAGTTCTTC	CASSWSGGTADEQFF	TRBV7-6	TRBJ2-1	many	TRBD2
TGTGCCAGCAGCTTATCTGAAGGCTACACCTTC	CASSLSEGYTF	TRBV7-8	TRBJ1-2	few	NA
TGTGCCAGCAGAGGGACAGATAATCAGCCCCAGCATTTT	CASRGTDNQPQHF	TRBV11-2	TRBJ1-5	NA	TRBD1
TGTGCCAGCAGCTTAAGGGTCGGGAGGGATGAGCAGTTCTTC	CASSLRVGRDEQFF	TRBV7-2	TRBJ2-1	many	TRBD2
TGTGCCAGCAGCTTGGTTGGCTCTGGGTCCTACGAGCAGTACTTC	CASSLVGSGSYEQYF	TRBV5-4	TRBJ2-7	NA	NA